Listed below are T cell receptor beta chains from one sample, sequenced in a study of CD8 T cells in Susac syndrome. TCRdb reanalysed the immunoSEQ multiplex PCR reads using MiXCR and keeps one entry per CDR3 protein. The data contain around 150,000 distinct CDR3 sequences, about 94% of them singletons. The sample consisted of CD8+ T cells from PBMCs. Receptors originate from a human donor in good health. The CDR3 runs from the conserved cysteine through the conserved F or W. A D gene is named only where the DNA matches it firmly. Not every row has a clone size; where given, it reads once, few, many or a size class.

j_call: TRBJ1-5; v_call: TRBV7-9; d_call: -; clone_size: -; cdr3_nt: TGTGCCACCGCCATAACTAATCAGCCCCAGCATTTT; cdr3_aa: CATAITNQPQHF
j_call: TRBJ2-1; v_call: TRBV7-9; d_call: TRBD2; clone_size: -; cdr3_nt: TGTGCCAGCAGCTCTAGCGGGAGCCAGGATGAGCAGTTCTTC; cdr3_aa: CASSSSGSQDEQFF
j_call: TRBJ2-7; v_call: TRBV19; d_call: -; clone_size: -; cdr3_nt: TGTGCCAGTAGTTGGCAGGGCTCCAACGAGCAGTACTTC; cdr3_aa: CASSWQGSNEQYF
j_call: TRBJ1-2; v_call: TRBV27; d_call: -; clone_size: -; cdr3_nt: TGTGCCAGCAAAAAGGGCGGCACCTATGGCTACACCTTC; cdr3_aa: CASKKGGTYGYTF
j_call: TRBJ2-7; v_call: TRBV20-1; d_call: TRBD2; clone_size: few; cdr3_nt: TGCAGTGCTTCCCGACTAGCGGGATACGAGCAGTACTTC; cdr3_aa: CSASRLAGYEQYF
j_call: TRBJ2-1; v_call: TRBV10-2; d_call: -; clone_size: once; cdr3_nt: TGCGCCAGCAGTGGCGGGACCACCCCTTACAATGAGCAGTTCTTC; cdr3_aa: CASSGGTTPYNEQFF
j_call: TRBJ2-2; v_call: TRBV12-3/TRBV12-4; d_call: -; clone_size: -; cdr3_nt: TGTGCCAGCAGCAAAGGGGTTTACACCGGGGAGCTGTTTTTT; cdr3_aa: CASSKGVYTGELFF
j_call: TRBJ2-1; v_call: TRBV5-1; d_call: TRBD2; clone_size: -; cdr3_nt: TGCGCCAGCAGCATAGGACTAGTCCAAGGTAATGAGCAGTTCTTC; cdr3_aa: CASSIGLVQGNEQFF
j_call: TRBJ2-7; v_call: TRBV9; d_call: -; clone_size: -; cdr3_nt: TGTGCCAGCAGCGTAGGGCTAGGGAACTACGAGCAGTACTTC; cdr3_aa: CASSVGLGNYEQYF
j_call: TRBJ2-7; v_call: TRBV20-1; d_call: TRBD2; clone_size: -; cdr3_nt: TGCAGTGCTAGAGATCATGTAGCGGGAATCTACGAGCAGTACTTC; cdr3_aa: CSARDHVAGIYEQYF
j_call: TRBJ1-1; v_call: TRBV9; d_call: TRBD1; clone_size: -; cdr3_nt: TGTGCCAGCAGCGTAGGGACAGGGGCTACTGAAGCTTTCTTT; cdr3_aa: CASSVGTGATEAFF
j_call: TRBJ2-5; v_call: TRBV27; d_call: -; clone_size: -; cdr3_nt: TGTGCCAGCAGTTATCTGGGGAGTGAGACCCAGTACTTC; cdr3_aa: CASSYLGSETQYF
j_call: TRBJ1-2; v_call: TRBV27; d_call: TRBD1; clone_size: -; cdr3_nt: TGTGCCAGTCGGGACAGGGTCTATGGCTACACCTTC; cdr3_aa: CASRDRVYGYTF
j_call: TRBJ1-1; v_call: TRBV6-4; d_call: -; clone_size: -; cdr3_nt: TGTGCCAGCAGTTCCATCCTTGGGGACACTGAAGCTTTCTTT; cdr3_aa: CASSSILGDTEAFF
j_call: TRBJ2-2; v_call: TRBV29-1; d_call: -; clone_size: once; cdr3_nt: TGCAGCGTTGCCGGGAACACCGGGGAGCTGTTTTTT; cdr3_aa: CSVAGNTGELFF
j_call: TRBJ2-3; v_call: TRBV7-9; d_call: -; clone_size: -; cdr3_nt: TGTGCCAGCATAACCGCCAATACGCAGTATTTT; cdr3_aa: CASITANTQYF
j_call: TRBJ2-1; v_call: TRBV14; d_call: -; clone_size: -; cdr3_nt: TGTGCCAGCAGCCTCCTAGACTTATACAATGAGCAGTTCTTC; cdr3_aa: CASSLLDLYNEQFF
j_call: TRBJ2-2; v_call: TRBV5-1; d_call: -; clone_size: -; cdr3_nt: TGCGCCAGCAGCCCGGACGGCGGGGAGCTGTTTTTT; cdr3_aa: CASSPDGGELFF
j_call: TRBJ2-3; v_call: TRBV20-1; d_call: -; clone_size: -; cdr3_nt: TGCAGTGCTAGAGATCGGCAGCAGGAGACAGATACGCAGTATTTT; cdr3_aa: CSARDRQQETDTQYF
j_call: TRBJ1-2; v_call: TRBV9; d_call: TRBD1; clone_size: -; cdr3_nt: TGTGCCAGCAGCGTAGGGACAGGACCCTATGGCTACACCTTC; cdr3_aa: CASSVGTGPYGYTF
j_call: TRBJ2-1; v_call: TRBV2; d_call: TRBD2; clone_size: -; cdr3_nt: TGTGCCAGCCGGGAAGGGACTAGCGGGATCTCCCAGTTCTTC; cdr3_aa: CASREGTSGISQFF
j_call: TRBJ2-7; v_call: TRBV7-9; d_call: TRBD2; clone_size: -; cdr3_nt: TGTGCCAGCAGGTCCCCTGTGGAGACTAGCGGTTCCTACGAGCAGTACTTC; cdr3_aa: CASRSPVETSGSYEQYF
j_call: TRBJ2-2; v_call: TRBV28; d_call: -; clone_size: -; cdr3_nt: TGTGCCAGCAGTCGCACCCTGGACACCGGGGAGCTGTTTTTT; cdr3_aa: CASSRTLDTGELFF
j_call: TRBJ2-7; v_call: TRBV20-1; d_call: -; clone_size: -; cdr3_nt: TGCAGTGCCCCATTCGCCTACGAGCAGTACTTC; cdr3_aa: CSAPFAYEQYF
j_call: TRBJ2-7; v_call: TRBV29-1; d_call: -; clone_size: -; cdr3_nt: TGCAGCGCCGTTGCGGGTGGGGAGCAGTACTTC; cdr3_aa: CSAVAGGEQYF
j_call: TRBJ1-1; v_call: TRBV24-1; d_call: -; clone_size: once; cdr3_nt: TGTGCCACCAGTGACTTATACACTGAAGCTTTCTTT; cdr3_aa: CATSDLYTEAFF
j_call: TRBJ2-3; v_call: TRBV27; d_call: -; clone_size: -; cdr3_nt: TGTGCCAGCAGTTCCAAGACAGCAAACACAGATACGCAGTATTTT; cdr3_aa: CASSSKTANTDTQYF
j_call: TRBJ2-3; v_call: TRBV5-8; d_call: -; clone_size: -; cdr3_nt: TGTGATACTGGCAGCTTCCGAGCTACTAGCACAGATACGCAGTATTTT; cdr3_aa: CDTGSFRATSTDTQYF
j_call: TRBJ2-2; v_call: TRBV2; d_call: -; clone_size: -; cdr3_nt: TGTGCCAGCAGTCCGGGTCAGTACACCGGGGAGCTGTTTTTT; cdr3_aa: CASSPGQYTGELFF